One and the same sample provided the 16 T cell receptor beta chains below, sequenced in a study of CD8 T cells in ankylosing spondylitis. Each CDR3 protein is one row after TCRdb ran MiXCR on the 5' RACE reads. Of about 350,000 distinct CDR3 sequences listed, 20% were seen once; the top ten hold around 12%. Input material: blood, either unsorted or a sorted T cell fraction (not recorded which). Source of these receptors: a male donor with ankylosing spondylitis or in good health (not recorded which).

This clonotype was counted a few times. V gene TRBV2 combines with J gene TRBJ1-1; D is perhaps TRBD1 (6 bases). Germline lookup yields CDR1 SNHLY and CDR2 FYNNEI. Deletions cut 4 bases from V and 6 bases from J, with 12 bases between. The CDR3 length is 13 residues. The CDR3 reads CASSGWDTAEAFF. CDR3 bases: TGTGCCAGCAGTGGGTGGGACACCGCTGAAGCTTTCTTT.

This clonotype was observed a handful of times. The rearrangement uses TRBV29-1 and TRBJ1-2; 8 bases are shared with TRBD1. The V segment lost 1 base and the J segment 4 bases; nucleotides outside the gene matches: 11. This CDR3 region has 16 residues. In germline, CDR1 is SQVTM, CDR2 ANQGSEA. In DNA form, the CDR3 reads TGCAGCGTTGAAGCTACCGGGACAGGTTCCTCCTATGGCTACACCTTC. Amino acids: CSVEATGTGSSYGYTF. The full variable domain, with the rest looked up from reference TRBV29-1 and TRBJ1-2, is SAVISQKPSRDICQRGTSLTIQCQVDSQVTMMFWYRQQPGQSLTLIATANQGSEATYESGFVIDKFPISRPNLTFSTLTVSNMSPEDSSIYLCSVEATGTGSSYGYTFGSGTRLTVV.

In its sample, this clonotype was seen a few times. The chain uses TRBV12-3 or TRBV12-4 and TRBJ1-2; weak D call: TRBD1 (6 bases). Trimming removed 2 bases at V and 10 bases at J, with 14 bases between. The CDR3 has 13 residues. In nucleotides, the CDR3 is TGTGCCAGCAGTTTATTGAAGACAGGCGCCTACACCTTC. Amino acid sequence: CASSLLKTGAYTF.

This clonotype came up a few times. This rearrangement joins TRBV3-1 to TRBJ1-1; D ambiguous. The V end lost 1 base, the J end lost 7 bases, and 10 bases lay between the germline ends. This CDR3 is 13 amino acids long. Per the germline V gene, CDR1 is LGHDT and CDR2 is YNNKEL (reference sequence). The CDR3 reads CASSQAGWDEAFF. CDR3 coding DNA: TGTGCCAGCAGCCAAGCCGGGTGGGATGAAGCTTTCTTT.

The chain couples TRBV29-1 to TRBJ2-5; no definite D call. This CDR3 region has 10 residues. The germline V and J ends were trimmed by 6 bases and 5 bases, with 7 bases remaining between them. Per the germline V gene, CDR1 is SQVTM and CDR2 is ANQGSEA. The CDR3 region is CSVWVETQYF. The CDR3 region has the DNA TGCAGCGTCTGGGTGGAGACCCAGTACTTC. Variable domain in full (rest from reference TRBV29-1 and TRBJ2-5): SAVISQKPSRDICQRGTSLTIQCQVDSQVTMMFWYRQQPGQSLTLIATANQGSEATYESGFVIDKFPISRPNLTFSTLTVSNMSPEDSSIYLCSVWVETQYFGPGTRLLVL.

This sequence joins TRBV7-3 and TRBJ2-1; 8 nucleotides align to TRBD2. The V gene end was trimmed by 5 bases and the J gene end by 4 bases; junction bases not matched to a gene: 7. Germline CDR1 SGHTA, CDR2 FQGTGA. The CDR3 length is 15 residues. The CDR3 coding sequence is TGTGCCAGCAGCCCGCCCGGGGGGGCATACAATGAGCAGTTCTTC. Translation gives CASSPPGGAYNEQFF.

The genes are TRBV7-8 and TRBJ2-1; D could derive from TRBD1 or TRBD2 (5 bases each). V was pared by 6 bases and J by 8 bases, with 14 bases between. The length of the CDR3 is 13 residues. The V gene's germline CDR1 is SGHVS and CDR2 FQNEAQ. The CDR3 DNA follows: TGTGCCAGCAGAGCCTGGGGGAACGATGAGCAGTTCTTC. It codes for CASRAWGNDEQFF.

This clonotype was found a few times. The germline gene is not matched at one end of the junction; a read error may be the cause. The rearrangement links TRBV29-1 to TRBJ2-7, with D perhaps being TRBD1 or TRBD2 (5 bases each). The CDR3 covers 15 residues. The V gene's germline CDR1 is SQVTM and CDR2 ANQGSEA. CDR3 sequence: CSVEERRGSGGEQYF. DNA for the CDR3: TGCAGCGTCGAAGAACGAAGGGGATCTGGGGGCGAGCAGTACTTC.

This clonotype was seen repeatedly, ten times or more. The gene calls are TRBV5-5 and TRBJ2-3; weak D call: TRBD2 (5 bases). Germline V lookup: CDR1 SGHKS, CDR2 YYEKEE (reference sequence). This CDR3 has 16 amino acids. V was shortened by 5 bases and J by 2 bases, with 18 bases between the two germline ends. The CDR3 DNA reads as TGTGCCAGCAGACAACCAGGCGGGCGGAACACAGATACGCAGTATTTT. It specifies CASRQPGGRNTDTQYF.

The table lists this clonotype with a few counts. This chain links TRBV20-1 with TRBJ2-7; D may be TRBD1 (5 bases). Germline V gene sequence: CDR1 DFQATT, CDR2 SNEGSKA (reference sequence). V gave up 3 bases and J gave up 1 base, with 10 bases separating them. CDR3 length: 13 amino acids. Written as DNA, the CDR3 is TGCAGTGCTAGTCAGGGTGCTTCCTACGAGCAGTACTTC. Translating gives CSASQGASYEQYF.

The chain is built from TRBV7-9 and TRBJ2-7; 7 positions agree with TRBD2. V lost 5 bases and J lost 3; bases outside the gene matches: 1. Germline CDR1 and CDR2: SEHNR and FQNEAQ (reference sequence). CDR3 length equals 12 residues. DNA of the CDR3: TGTGCCAGCAGCCGGGAGGACTACGAGCAGTACTTC. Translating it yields CASSREDYEQYF.

CDR3 DNA sequence: TGCGCCAGCAGCTTACCGGGACAGGGGTCGATCGGGGAGCTGTTTTTT. This encodes CASSLPGQGSIGELFF. This chain links TRBV4-1 with TRBJ2-2, with 10 bases that match TRBD1. V was clipped by 5 bases and J by 7 bases; unmatched bases: 10. CDR3 length: 16 amino acids. Germline assignment: CDR1 MGHRA and CDR2 YSYEKL.

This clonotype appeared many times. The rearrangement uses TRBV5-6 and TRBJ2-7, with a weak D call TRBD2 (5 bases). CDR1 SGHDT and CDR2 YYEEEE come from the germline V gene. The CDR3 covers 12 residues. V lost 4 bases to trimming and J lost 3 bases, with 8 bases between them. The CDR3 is CASSPGDYEQYF. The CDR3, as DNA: TGTGCCAGCAGCCCCGGGGACTACGAGCAGTACTTC.

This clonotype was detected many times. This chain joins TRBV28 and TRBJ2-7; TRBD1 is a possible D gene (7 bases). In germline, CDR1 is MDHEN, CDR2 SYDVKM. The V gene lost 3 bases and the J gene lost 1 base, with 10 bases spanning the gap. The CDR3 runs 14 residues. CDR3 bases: TGTGCCAGCAGTTTCGGGGGACAGTCCTACGAGCAGTACTTC. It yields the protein CASSFGGQSYEQYF.

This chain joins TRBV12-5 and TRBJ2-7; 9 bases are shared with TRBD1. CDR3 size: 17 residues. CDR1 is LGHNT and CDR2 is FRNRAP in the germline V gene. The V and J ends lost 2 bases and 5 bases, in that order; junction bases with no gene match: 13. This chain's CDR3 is CASGLKKENRGRNEQYF. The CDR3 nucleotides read TGTGCTAGTGGTTTGAAAAAGGAGAACAGGGGGCGCAACGAGCAGTACTTC.

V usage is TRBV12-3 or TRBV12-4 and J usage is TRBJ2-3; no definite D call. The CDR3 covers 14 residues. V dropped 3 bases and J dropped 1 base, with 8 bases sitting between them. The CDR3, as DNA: TGTGCCAGCAGTTTTCAGGCGGGCACAGATACGCAGTATTTT. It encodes CASSFQAGTDTQYF.